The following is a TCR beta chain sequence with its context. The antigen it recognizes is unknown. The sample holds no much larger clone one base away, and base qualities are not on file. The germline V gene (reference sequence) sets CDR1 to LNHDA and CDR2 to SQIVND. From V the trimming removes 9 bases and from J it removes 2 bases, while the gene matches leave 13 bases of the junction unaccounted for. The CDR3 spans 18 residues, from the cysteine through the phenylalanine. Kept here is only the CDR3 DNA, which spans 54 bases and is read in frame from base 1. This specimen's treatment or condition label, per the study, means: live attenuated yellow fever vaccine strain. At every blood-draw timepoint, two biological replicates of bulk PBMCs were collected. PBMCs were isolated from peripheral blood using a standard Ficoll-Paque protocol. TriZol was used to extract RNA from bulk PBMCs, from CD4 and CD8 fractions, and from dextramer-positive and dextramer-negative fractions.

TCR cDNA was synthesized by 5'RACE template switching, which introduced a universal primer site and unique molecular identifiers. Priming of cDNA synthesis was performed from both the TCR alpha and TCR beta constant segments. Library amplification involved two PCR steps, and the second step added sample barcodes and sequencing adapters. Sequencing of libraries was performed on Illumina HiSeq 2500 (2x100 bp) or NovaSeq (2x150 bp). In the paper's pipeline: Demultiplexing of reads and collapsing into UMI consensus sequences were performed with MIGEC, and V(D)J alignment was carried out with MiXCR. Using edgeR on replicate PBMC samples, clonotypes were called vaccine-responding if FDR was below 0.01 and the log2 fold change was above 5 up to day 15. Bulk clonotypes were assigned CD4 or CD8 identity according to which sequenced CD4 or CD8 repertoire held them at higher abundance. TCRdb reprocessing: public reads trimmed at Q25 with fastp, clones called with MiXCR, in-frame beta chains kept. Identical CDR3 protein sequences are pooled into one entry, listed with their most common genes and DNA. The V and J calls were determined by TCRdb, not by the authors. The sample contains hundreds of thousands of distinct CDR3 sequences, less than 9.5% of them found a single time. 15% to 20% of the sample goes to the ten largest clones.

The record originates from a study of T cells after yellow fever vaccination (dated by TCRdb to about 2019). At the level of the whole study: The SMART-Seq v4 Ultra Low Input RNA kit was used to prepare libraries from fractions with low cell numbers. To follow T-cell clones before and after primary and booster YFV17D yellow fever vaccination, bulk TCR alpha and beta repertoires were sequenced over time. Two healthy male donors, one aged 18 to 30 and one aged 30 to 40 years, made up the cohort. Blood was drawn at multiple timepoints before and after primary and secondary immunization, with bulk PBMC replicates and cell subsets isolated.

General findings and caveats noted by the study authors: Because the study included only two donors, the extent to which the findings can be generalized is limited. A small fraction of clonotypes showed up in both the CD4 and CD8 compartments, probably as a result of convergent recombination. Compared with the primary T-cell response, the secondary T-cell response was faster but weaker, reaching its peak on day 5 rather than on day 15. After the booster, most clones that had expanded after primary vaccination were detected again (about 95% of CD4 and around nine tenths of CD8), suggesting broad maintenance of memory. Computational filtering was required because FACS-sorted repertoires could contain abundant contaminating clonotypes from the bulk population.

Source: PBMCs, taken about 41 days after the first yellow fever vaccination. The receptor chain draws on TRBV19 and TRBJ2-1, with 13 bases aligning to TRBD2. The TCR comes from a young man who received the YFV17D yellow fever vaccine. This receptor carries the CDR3 CASTEGTSGAIPYNEQFF. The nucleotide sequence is TGTGCCAGCACCGAGGGGACTAGCGGGGCCATCCCCTACAATGAGCAGTTCTTC.